The 3 T cell receptor beta chains below all came from one sample that was sequenced in a study of blood T cell repertoires in COVID-19. Here immunoSEQ multiplex PCR was the method, and the copy in TCRdb shows in-frame clones only, minus some. The sample shows 200,000 to 250,000 clones, roughly 80% of them seen only once. The sample taken for sequencing was peripheral blood. The receptors originated from a woman older than 75 with COVID-19, enrolled during active disease.

The chain links TRBV28 to TRBJ1-4; D unclear. Germline V gene data show CDR1 as MDHEN and CDR2 as SYDVKM. The V and J ends lost 3 bases and 8 bases respectively, with 13 bases between them. The CDR3 runs 14 residues. This CDR3 is CASSFPGGREKLFF. In DNA form, the CDR3 reads TGTGCCAGCAGTTTCCCCGGAGGAAGGGAAAAACTGTTTTTT.

The chain is built from TRBV3-1 (or the pseudogene TRBV3-2) and TRBJ1-2; 10 bases agree with TRBD1. Looked up from germline, CDR1 is LGHDT and CDR2 is YNNKEL (reference sequence). There are 15 residues in the CDR3. J gave up 7 bases and V 3 bases, and 8 bases lay outside the gene matches. CDR3 coding DNA: TGTGCCAGCAGCCATAGGGGGACAGGGGTGTTTGGCTACACCTTC. Its protein is CASSHRGTGVFGYTF.

The chain uses TRBV4-1 and TRBJ2-3; D unresolved. V was pared by 0 bases and J by 4 bases, with 11 bases between. In germline, CDR1 is MGHRA, CDR2 YSYEKL. This CDR3 region has 15 residues. In DNA, the CDR3 is TGCGCCAGCAGCCAAGATTTCCCCGGGTCAGATACGCAGTATTTT. This gives the protein CASSQDFPGSDTQYF.